These T cell receptor beta chains were read from a single sample in a study of T cell changes during pregnancy in multiple sclerosis. Sequenced by immunoSEQ multiplex PCR; TCRdb stores in-frame clones only, minus some. The table shows approximately 110,000 clones, with about nine tenths occurring only once. Here the sequenced sample was peripheral blood, taken after pregnancy. All receptors derive from a female donor with multiple sclerosis, enrolled in a pregnancy study. Each CDR3 is given with its conserved first and last residue. Each record gives: V gene, J gene, CDR3 protein.

>TRBV6-5|TRBJ1-1
CASSRDTEAFF
>TRBV18|TRBJ2-2
CASSPTGDTGELFF
>TRBV7-9|TRBJ1-1
CASSLGEHTEAFF
>TRBV5-1|TRBJ2-5
CASSFRAGETQYF
>TRBV7-3|TRBJ2-1
CASSLGTSGDEQFF
>TRBV7-3|TRBJ2-4
CASSLTAGNIQYF
>TRBV7-8|TRBJ2-5
CASSGGSQETQYF
>TRBV11-3|TRBJ2-1
CATAGTASSYNEQFF
>TRBV12-2|TRBJ2-5
CASRLLSCGAHQETQYF
>TRBV14|TRBJ2-7
CASSRLLAGANYEQYF
>TRBV2|TRBJ2-1
CASSGVAGATNEQFF
>TRBV29-1|TRBJ2-1
CSVEVETSGGAFEQFF
>TRBV12-5|TRBJ2-7
CASGLEPQTYEQYF
>TRBV14|TRBJ2-1
CASSHPGLAGYEQFF
>TRBV7-8|TRBJ1-2
CARGQGTYGYTF
>TRBV19|TRBJ2-5
CASSIDGGRETQYF
>TRBV1|TRBJ2-2
CTSSRPSGLAGGPDTGELFF
>TRBV13|TRBJ2-5
CASSSTTDLRQGKETQYF
>TRBV9|TRBJ1-1
CASSVGTGGTEAFF
>TRBV11-2|TRBJ2-2
CASSETGRDTGELFF
>TRBV2|TRBJ2-1
CASSEVSLGNEQFF
>TRBV19|TRBJ2-5
CASSIEVDQETQYF
>TRBV7-3|TRBJ2-2
CASSPQGLTGRLFF
>TRBV7-3|TRBJ2-1
CASSYTGTYNEQFF
>TRBV7-3|TRBJ2-1
CASSFGTSEEQFF
>TRBV18|TRBJ2-1
CASSRGQGGLSRNEQFF
>TRBV7-2|TRBJ1-2
CASSPGGGHYGYTF
>TRBV6-5|TRBJ1-6
CASSYSMRSTPLHF
>TRBV19|TRBJ1-5
CASSRGLVVNQPQHF
>TRBV25-1|TRBJ2-7
CASSEFFLVEGASYEQYF
>TRBV19|TRBJ1-1
CASSAQNGAPGTEAFF
>TRBV5-1|TRBJ1-3
CASSPEDPLLGGNTIYF
>TRBV15|TRBJ2-7
CATSIGTGAYEQYF
>TRBV4-1|TRBJ2-3
CASSQGRAFTDTQYF
>TRBV2|TRBJ1-4
CASSSETGFYEKLFF
>TRBV4-1|TRBJ1-1
CASSQDTGQGDGEAFF
>TRBV5-6|TRBJ1-3
CASSFGGTDGNTIYF
>TRBV10-2|TRBJ1-1
CASRGTLTEAFF
>TRBV28|TRBJ2-7
CASSLLGTGAYEQYF
>TRBV6-1|TRBJ2-2
CASSGPLTSGGAGTGELFF
>TRBV11-2|TRBJ2-7
CASSLDQGLAYEQYF
>TRBV5-8|TRBJ2-3
CASSSDRGRGDTQYF
>TRBV5-4|TRBJ2-3
CASSPGQATDTQYF
>TRBV6-5|TRBJ2-1
CASSYSKRGGYEQFF
>TRBV2|TRBJ2-7
CASSGDRVGYEQYF
>TRBV13|TRBJ1-2
CASSTGDSPNYGYTF
>TRBV6-1|TRBJ1-5
CASNRQASQPQHF
>TRBV2|TRBJ2-7
CASSGPGQENEQYF
>TRBV11-3|TRBJ2-2
CASSLAGSNTGELFF
>TRBV30|TRBJ1-3
CAWSGLQGVSSGNTIYF
>TRBV29-1|TRBJ1-2
CSVGLGGAYGYTF
>TRBV7-7|TRBJ2-1
CASSPMTGVEQFF
>TRBV30|TRBJ1-5
CAWGQGARENQPQHF
>TRBV5-5|TRBJ1-6
CASSLGQVNSPLHF
>TRBV29-1|TRBJ2-1
CSVEAGVLREQFF
>TRBV6-1|TRBJ2-6
CASSEAMGANVLTF
>TRBV9|TRBJ1-2
CASSVVEVENYGYTF
>TRBV4-1|TRBJ1-2
CASSHLTGGRQYYGYTF
>TRBV9|TRBJ1-1
CASSVGENTEAFF